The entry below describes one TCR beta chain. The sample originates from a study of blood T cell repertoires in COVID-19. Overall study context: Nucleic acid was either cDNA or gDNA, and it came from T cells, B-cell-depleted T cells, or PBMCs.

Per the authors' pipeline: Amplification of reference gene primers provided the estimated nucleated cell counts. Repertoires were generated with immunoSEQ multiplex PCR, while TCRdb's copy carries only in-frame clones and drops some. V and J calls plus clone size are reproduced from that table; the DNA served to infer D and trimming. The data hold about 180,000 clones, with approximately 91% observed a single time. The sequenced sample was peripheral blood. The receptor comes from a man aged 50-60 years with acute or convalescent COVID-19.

The CDR3 DNA follows: TGTGCCAGCAGCCCTCAGGACAGAGAGAACTATGGCTACACCTTC. Translation gives CASSPQDRENYGYTF. This chain uses TRBV3-1 (or the pseudogene TRBV3-2) with TRBJ1-2, with D possibly matching TRBD1 (6 bases). Trimming removed 4 bases from V and 2 bases from J, with 14 bases in between. There are 15 residues in the CDR3. Germline V lookup: CDR1 LGHDT, CDR2 YNNKEL (reference sequence).